Following are 5 T cell receptor beta chains from one sample sequenced in a study of blood T cell repertoires in COVID-19. Only in-frame clones appear in the TCRdb table, and some are missing; sequencing was by immunoSEQ multiplex PCR. The sample contains around 46,000 clones, 85% to 90% of which appear only once. Sequencing input: peripheral blood. These receptors were taken from a woman of 80 years or more with COVID-19, enrolled during active disease.

Written as DNA, the CDR3 is TGTGCCAGCAGCTCGCGGACTAGCGGGAGAGATTCAGATGAGCAGTTCTTC. Protein product: CASSSRTSGRDSDEQFF. The J gene is TRBJ2-1, the V gene TRBV13, with 13 bases aligning to TRBD2. The CDR3 spans 17 residues. The V gene's germline CDR1 is PRHDT and CDR2 FYEKMQ (reference sequence). Trimming at V came to 4 bases and at J to 8 bases, leaving 11 bases not matched to a gene. Together with reference TRBV13 and TRBJ2-1, the CDR3 gives the full variable domain: AAGVIQSPRHLIKEKRETATLKCYPIPRHDTVYWYQQGPGQDPQFLISFYEKMQSDKGSIPDRFSAQQFSDYHSELNMSSLELGDSALYFCASSSRTSGRDSDEQFFGPGTRLTVL.

The V call is TRBV11-2, the J call TRBJ2-3, with 9 nucleotides matching TRBD2. The V gene end was trimmed by 2 bases and the J gene end by 1 base; junction bases not matched to a gene: 4. The germline V gene has CDR1 SGHAT and CDR2 FQNNGV. The CDR3 sequence is 16 residues long. CDR3 sequence reads: CASSLSERGGTDTQYF. Written as DNA, the CDR3 is TGTGCCAGCAGCTTAAGCGAGCGGGGGGGCACAGATACGCAGTATTTT.

CDR3 sequence reads: CASRMTGANTEAFF. CDR3 nucleotide sequence: TGTGCCAGCAGGATGACAGGAGCGAACACTGAAGCTTTCTTT. J is TRBJ1-1 and V is TRBV6-4; tentative D call: TRBD1 (6 bases). Per germline, CDR1 MRHNA and CDR2 SNTAGT. V was pared by 6 bases and J by 1 base, with 12 bases between. The CDR3 is 14 residues long.

This chain uses TRBV4-1 with TRBJ1-5; TRBD1 aligns across 7 bases. Germline CDR1 reads MGHRA; CDR2 reads YSYEKL. The V segment lost 3 bases and the J segment 0 bases; nucleotides outside the gene matches: 8. CDR3 length: 17 amino acids. CDR3 DNA: TGCGCCAGCAGCCACCGTACAGGGGCTGTTAGCAATCAGCCCCAGCATTTT. Protein sequence: CASSHRTGAVSNQPQHF.

The rearrangement uses TRBV3-1 (or the pseudogene TRBV3-2) and TRBJ1-6, with D unresolved. The V and J ends lost 0 bases and 8 bases respectively, with 8 bases between them. The CDR3 runs to 14 residues. Germline CDR1 and CDR2: LGHDT and YNNKEL (reference sequence). CDR3 DNA: TGTGCCAGCAGCCAAGAGACGAGGGATTCACCCCTCCACTTT. It yields the protein CASSQETRDSPLHF.